Listed below are T cell receptor beta chains from one sample, sequenced in a study of cytomegalovirus exposure and HLA in healthy donors. The protocol was immunoSEQ multiplex PCR, while the TCRdb copy is restricted to in-frame clones and leaves out a portion. Of under 35,000 clones listed, approximately 61% are singletons. What was sequenced was PBMCs. Receptors were obtained from a man aged 45 to 65 in good health and CMV-seropositive. The CDR3 runs from the conserved cysteine through the conserved F or W. A D gene is named only where the DNA matches it firmly. A row's size may be missing; if present it is once, few, many or a size class.

v_call	clone_size	j_call	d_call	cdr3_nt	cdr3_aa
TRBV5-6	.	TRBJ1-5	TRBD1	TGTGCCAGCAGCCCCTGGACAGGGGTCGGTCAGCCCCAGCATTTT	CASSPWTGVGQPQHF
TRBV4-3	.	TRBJ2-1	.	TGCGCCAGCAGCCAAGAAGGTGACAACCACAATGAGCAGTTCTTC	CASSQEGDNHNEQFF
TRBV28	.	TRBJ2-7	TRBD1	TGTGCCAGCACAAGGGGGCCGTACGAGCAGTACTTC	CASTRGPYEQYF
TRBV30	few	TRBJ1-1	.	TGTGCCTGGAGCAGGGGACATCTTAACACTGAAGCTTTCTTT	CAWSRGHLNTEAFF
TRBV16	medium-sized	TRBJ1-5	.	TGTGCCAGCAGGCTGGACACAAAGAGCCAGCCCCAGCATTTT	CASRLDTKSQPQHF
TRBV7-2	.	TRBJ1-2	.	TGTGCCAGCAGCTTAGGGATCAGGGCTGGCTACACCTTC	CASSLGIRAGYTF
TRBV5-1	.	TRBJ2-7	.	TGCGCCAGCAGCCCGACGGTGGGCGGGACCTACGAGCAGTACTTC	CASSPTVGGTYEQYF
TRBV2	.	TRBJ2-1	TRBD2	TGTGCCAGCAGTGAAGCTCTAGCGGGAGAGTGGAATGAGCAGTTCTTC	CASSEALAGEWNEQFF
TRBV6-5	.	TRBJ2-5	.	TGTGCCAGCAGTTTTTCCGGGACTGGCCGACAGGAGACCCAGTACTTC	CASSFSGTGRQETQYF
TRBV6-6	.	TRBJ2-5	TRBD2	TGTGCCAGCAGCCGGGAGGGGCCCCAGGAGACCCAGTACTTC	CASSREGPQETQYF
TRBV21-1	.	TRBJ2-7	.	TGCTTGGGGGCCGAGCAGTACTTC	CLGAEQYF
TRBV30	few	TRBJ1-2	TRBD1	TGTGCCTGGAGTGTTGGACAGGGCTATGGCTACACCTTC	CAWSVGQGYGYTF
TRBV29-1	few	TRBJ2-3	.	TGCAGCGTTGCTAGCACAGATACGCAGTATTTT	CSVASTDTQYF
TRBV6-1	.	TRBJ1-3	.	TGTGCCGGGTCCCCGGGCCGGGGTTCTGGAAACACCATATATTTT	CAGSPGRGSGNTIYF
TRBV5-4	.	TRBJ2-2	.	TGTGCCAGCACTTCACACAAACAGGGTAACACCGGGGAGCTGTTTTTT	CASTSHKQGNTGELFF
TRBV6-1	.	TRBJ1-4	.	TGTGCCAGCAAACGGACAGCCCATGAAAAACTGTTTTTT	CASKRTAHEKLFF
TRBV6-6	few	TRBJ1-4	.	TGTGCCAGCGGACTGAGGCCTAATGAAAAACTGTTTTTT	CASGLRPNEKLFF
TRBV6-1	.	TRBJ2-3	.	TGTGCCAGCAGTGAAAGGGGGGGTACGCAGTATTTT	CASSERGGTQYF
TRBV30	.	TRBJ1-6	.	TGTGCCTGGAGTGCGGGTGCCTATAATTCACCCCTCCACTTT	CAWSAGAYNSPLHF
TRBV28	.	TRBJ1-1	.	TGTGCCAGCAGTCCCTGGGAAAGGCAGGGGAACTATGAAGCTTTCTTT	CASSPWERQGNYEAFF
TRBV29-1	.	TRBJ2-7	TRBD2	TGCAGCGTGGGGGGGGGACTAGCGGGCCGCGAGCAGTACTTC	CSVGGGLAGREQYF
TRBV27	few	TRBJ2-7	.	TGTGCCAGCAGTAACGGGGACTCCTACGAGCAGTACTTC	CASSNGDSYEQYF
TRBV7-9	many	TRBJ1-4	.	TGTGCCAGCAGCTTAGCGCAGGGAGGGGGTGAAAAACTGTTTTTT	CASSLAQGGGEKLFF
TRBV29-1	.	TRBJ2-7	.	TGCAGCGTTGATGCTGCAGGCTCCTACGAGCAGTACTTC	CSVDAAGSYEQYF
TRBV6-1	.	TRBJ2-5	.	TGTGCCAGCGCGGGACAGCCCCAAGAGACCCAGTACTTC	CASAGQPQETQYF
TRBV7-9	few	TRBJ2-1	TRBD1	TGTGCCAGCAGCTTAGAATGGGACAGGGAATACAATGAGCAGTTCTTC	CASSLEWDREYNEQFF
TRBV30	few	TRBJ2-1	TRBD1	TGTGCCTGGAGTCGGGACAGGGGAGTGGCAAATGAGCAGTTCTTC	CAWSRDRGVANEQFF
TRBV4-2	.	TRBJ2-3	.	TGTGCCAGCAGCCAAGCTTTAGGGGTGGGAGATACGCAGTATTTT	CASSQALGVGDTQYF
TRBV5-1	.	TRBJ1-2	TRBD1	TGCGCCAGCAGCACGCTGACAGGGGGGGAAGATGGCTACACCTTC	CASSTLTGGEDGYTF
TRBV6-5	.	TRBJ1-5	.	TGTGCCAGCAGTGCTCGAGTCAATCAGCCCCAGCATTTT	CASSARVNQPQHF
TRBV2	.	TRBJ1-5	.	TGTGCCAGCAAAGGGGAAGGGCAGCCCCAGCATTTT	CASKGEGQPQHF
TRBV5-6	.	TRBJ1-1	TRBD1	TGTGCCAGCAGCTTGGGACAGGGAGGCCCAGCTTTCTTT	CASSLGQGGPAFF
TRBV5-1	.	TRBJ2-3	TRBD2	TGCGCCAGCAGCGCCGGGACTAGCGGGGTCAACACAGATACGCAGTATTTT	CASSAGTSGVNTDTQYF
TRBV5-4	.	TRBJ2-7	.	TGTGCCAGCAGCGAAACTAGCCGCCACGAGCAGTACTTC	CASSETSRHEQYF
TRBV28	.	TRBJ2-5	.	TGTGCCAGCAGTTTGATCAGGGGAGAGACCCAGTACTTC	CASSLIRGETQYF
TRBV5-1	.	TRBJ2-7	TRBD1	TGCGCCAGCAGCTTATGGACAGGGTCCTACGAGCAGTACTTC	CASSLWTGSYEQYF
TRBV10-1	.	TRBJ2-3	TRBD2	TGCGCCAGCAGTCCAGGACTAGCGGACACAGATACGCAGTATTTT	CASSPGLADTDTQYF
TRBV30	once	TRBJ2-1	.	TGTGCCTGGACTCAAGGGGCTTACAATGAGCAGTTCTTC	CAWTQGAYNEQFF
TRBV5-1	.	TRBJ2-1	TRBD2	TGCGCCAGCAGCTTATCAGCGGGGTGGGTCTTC	CASSLSAGWVF
TRBV7-2	.	TRBJ1-1	.	TGTGCCAGCAGCCGGGTGGTCAGGAACACTGAAGCTTTCTTT	CASSRVVRNTEAFF
TRBV28	.	TRBJ1-6	.	TGTGCCAGCAGTACAGGGACACCCCTCCACTTT	CASSTGTPLHF
TRBV2	.	TRBJ2-7	TRBD1	TGTGCCAGCAGTGAAGTGGGGACAGGGGTCTACGAGCAGTACTTC	CASSEVGTGVYEQYF
TRBV6-5	.	TRBJ1-5	.	TGTGCCAGCATGGAATCTACAGGAAAGCAGCCCCAGCATTTT	CASMESTGKQPQHF
TRBV2	.	TRBJ2-2	TRBD2	TGTGCCAGCAATCCAACTAGCGGGAGAAGGACCGGGGAGCTGTTTTTT	CASNPTSGRRTGELFF
TRBV30	.	TRBJ2-7	.	TGTGCCTGGAGTGTTCCAGGGTGGTACGAGCAGTACTTC	CAWSVPGWYEQYF
TRBV5-1	.	TRBJ2-7	.	TGCGCCAGCAGGGAGGACCCGAGCTCCTACGAGCAGTACTTC	CASREDPSSYEQYF
TRBV18	.	TRBJ2-5	TRBD2	TGTGCCAGCTCACCATGGGAGGGTCAGGTGGAGACCCAGTACTTC	CASSPWEGQVETQYF
TRBV18	.	TRBJ1-1	.	TGTGCCAGCTCACAGGTGGACAGCACCACTGAAGCTTTCTTT	CASSQVDSTTEAFF